This T cell receptor beta chain was obtained from a study of cytomegalovirus exposure and HLA in healthy donors. TCRdb keeps only in-frame clones here, not all; method: immunoSEQ multiplex PCR. The profile shows some 150,000 clones, 80% to 95% of them singletons. CDR3 length: 15 amino acids. V trimming: 1 base; J trimming: 6 bases; junction bases outside the gene matches: 1. The germline V gene encodes CDR1 WSHSY and CDR2 SAAADI. The sequence derives from a young man in good health and CMV-seronegative. The specimen sequenced was PBMCs. V is TRBV10-2 and J is TRBJ2-2; TRBD1 matches at 11 bases. The CDR3 region is CASSELGQGAGELFF. The CDR3 bases are TGCGCCAGCAGTGAGTTGGGACAGGGGGCCGGGGAGCTGTTTTTT.